This is a list of T cell receptor beta chains from one sample in a study of monozygotic twins with inflammatory bowel disease. Reanalyzing the 5' RACE reads, TCRdb keeps one entry per CDR3 protein, without DNA. The sample holds 300,000 to 400,000 distinct CDR3 sequences. Material for sequencing was blood. These receptors were collected from a human donor with ulcerative colitis or Crohn's disease, or a healthy co-twin of an affected twin (not recorded which). CDR3s include the opening cysteine and the closing phenylalanine or tryptophan.

V	J	CDR3
TRBV5-6	TRBJ1-1	CASSLGQGNSAEAFF
TRBV18	TRBJ1-2	CASSPSGDNYGYTF
TRBV5-5	TRBJ2-5	CASSLEGQGLTQYF
TRBV7-9	TRBJ1-1	CASSFSGWTEAFF
TRBV21-1	TRBJ2-1	CASSKGAGGSNEQFF
TRBV5-1	TRBJ1-1	CASSLAGQGLGAFF
TRBV7-3	TRBJ2-3	CASSFGLAKDTQYF
TRBV19	TRBJ1-2	CASVSNSQGWRGYTF
TRBV20-1	TRBJ1-2	CSAPLPGGNYGYTF
TRBV5-1	TRBJ2-1	CASDAGTSTYNEQFF
TRBV4-1	TRBJ1-6	CASSHQTRGSSYNSPLHF
TRBV11-2	TRBJ2-6	CASSRSTGGISGANVLTF
TRBV7-2	TRBJ1-5	CASSLGWGKSNQPQHF
TRBV5-1	TRBJ2-5	CASSPGQEWETQYF
TRBV10-3	TRBJ2-3	CAIREGSTDTQYF
TRBV7-9	TRBJ2-1	CASSPPGVNEQFF
TRBV7-3	TRBJ2-1	CASSLGVRVSYNEQFF
TRBV2	TRBJ2-1	CASRGGSPYNEQFF
TRBV5-1	TRBJ2-2	CASSLVVKTGELFF
TRBV27	TRBJ1-2	CASSPGQGMSGYTF
TRBV9	TRBJ2-7	CASSLGSVYEQYF
TRBV6-5	TRBJ2-1	CASSYGPDSGSSYNEQFF
TRBV7-3	TRBJ2-3	CASSPQGLGTQYF
TRBV11-2	TRBJ2-3	CASSFSGDKTDTQYF
TRBV4-2	TRBJ2-1	CASSQDPVYPLQQFF
TRBV7-6	TRBJ2-1	CASSRLAGGPNEQFF
TRBV11-2	TRBJ2-7	CASSPRQGVVYEQYF
TRBV9	TRBJ2-7	CASSLDTYSYEQYF
TRBV11-2	TRBJ1-2	CASSKRTSGGYTF
TRBV27	TRBJ1-4	CASRRGGGNEKLFF
TRBV4-3	TRBJ1-2	CASSPGETYGRTF
TRBV7-2	TRBJ2-7	CASSVRNEQYF
TRBV20-1	TRBJ2-1	CSAPWGVLGVDEQFF
TRBV2	TRBJ2-5	CASTMYQGPGSQYF
TRBV6-1	TRBJ2-1	CASSRDRARTYNEQFF
TRBV12-3/TRBV12-4	TRBJ2-7	CASSFFGKPYEQYF
TRBV6-1	TRBJ2-1	CASSKALAGLYPGGLYNEQFF
TRBV20-1	TRBJ2-1	CSARRFTYNEQFF
TRBV5-1	TRBJ1-4	CASSADHPDVEKLFF
TRBV12-3/TRBV12-4	TRBJ2-1	CASSLGLASVDEQFF
TRBV6-2/TRBV6-3	TRBJ2-1	CASSNRAYEQFF